Here is one T cell receptor (beta chain) with its context. Its antigen is as yet unknown. CDR1 is MGHRA and CDR2 is YSYEKL in the germline V gene. The CDR3 is 13 amino acids. Trimming left V 3 bases short and J 6 bases short, with 9 bases between. The stimulus was an HIV-1 Gag 15-mer peptide pool, 0.85 to 1 ug/peptide/mL. Sorted nonresponding memory CD4+ T cells were CD40L-negative, CD69-negative, CD45RO-high. This sample stems from a study of persistence of HIV-infected CD4 T cells. The libraries were made with immunoSEQ version 4 in survey mode. Profiled with immunoSEQ multiplex PCR; TCRdb holds only in-frame clones, not every one. This table holds about 35,000 clones, around 85% found once.

The clonotype originates from an adult with HIV. The donor label of this sample is uncertain. The sequences come from cultured CD4+ T cells from PBMCs, collected from a patient who received antiretroviral therapy. The chain has TRBV4-1 and TRBJ1-5; D unclear. As DNA, the CDR3 is TGCGCCAGCAGCCAGGGCAATAGTCAGCCCCAGCATTTT. This encodes CASSQGNSQPQHF.